Described below is a single TCR beta chain sequence and its context. Between the trimmed V and J ends, which lost 1 base and 3 bases, there was a span of 9 bases. The germline gives CDR1 MGHRA, CDR2 YSYEKL. This CDR3 has 15 residues. The source of the sample is a study of shared clonotypes between healthy human individuals. An even split of each subset's genomic DNA across several immunoSEQ plates was performed. About 200 ng DNA, 25,000 to 35,000 T cell genomes, went into each sorted-subset replicate PCR. As processed by the authors: Junction-only immunoSEQ data arrived without quality scores, meaning filtering differed. TCRdb keeps only in-frame clones here, not all; method: immunoSEQ multiplex PCR. V, J and clone size derive from that table, while D and trimming were established from the DNA sequence. Of approximately 2.5 million clones listed, around nine tenths are singletons. Recent vaccinations or acute infections were absent in the healthy HIV-negative adult donors.

The TCR originated in a man between 18 and 29 years old in good health. Sequenced input: naive CD4+ T cells sorted from blood. Sample subset: CD45RA+ positively selected. The gene calls are TRBV4-1 and TRBJ2-2; D might be TRBD1 (6 bases). CDR3 region: CASSQGGTHTGELFF. In nucleotides, the CDR3 is TGCGCCAGCAGCCAAGGTGGGACACACACCGGGGAGCTGTTTTTT.